In its sample, the clone carrying this T cell receptor beta chain was seen many times. What it binds is unknown. The record originates from a study of CD8 T cells in ankylosing spondylitis. Study-wide results and limits: Disease-linked clones reportedly showed significant enrichment in matched ankylosing spondylitis synovial fluid.

TCRdb re-called the 5' RACE reads through MiXCR, storing one row per CDR3 protein. The sample has 210,000 or so distinct CDR3 sequences, roughly 24% seen once; the top ten hold 6.6%. Trimming pared 2 bases from V and 1 base from J, leaving 8 bases between. The CDR3 is 15 amino acids. The V gene's germline CDR1 is MNHEY and CDR2 SVGAGI. The sample was blood, either unsorted or a sorted T cell fraction (not recorded which). The source is a male donor with ankylosing spondylitis or in good health (not recorded which). V and J are TRBV6-5 and TRBJ2-2, with a possible D match to TRBD1 (5 bases). CDR3 sequence reads: CASSYPGKNTGELFF. The CDR3 DNA is TGTGCCAGCAGTTACCCAGGGAAGAACACCGGGGAGCTGTTTTTT.